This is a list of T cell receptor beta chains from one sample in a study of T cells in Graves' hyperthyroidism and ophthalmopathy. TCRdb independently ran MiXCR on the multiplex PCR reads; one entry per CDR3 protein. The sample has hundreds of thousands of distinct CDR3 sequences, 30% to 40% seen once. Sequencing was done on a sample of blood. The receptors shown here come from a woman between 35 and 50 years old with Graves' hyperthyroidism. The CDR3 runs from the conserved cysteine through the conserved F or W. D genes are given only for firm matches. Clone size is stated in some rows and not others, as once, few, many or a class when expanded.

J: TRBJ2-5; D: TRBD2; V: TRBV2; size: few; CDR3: CASSRLAGDIETQYF; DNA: TGTGCCAGCAGCCGACTAGCGGGAGATATAGAGACCCAGTACTTC
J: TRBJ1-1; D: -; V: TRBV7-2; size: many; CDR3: CASSQRGENTEAFF; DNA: TGTGCCAGCAGCCAAAGGGGAGAAAACACTGAAGCTTTCTTT
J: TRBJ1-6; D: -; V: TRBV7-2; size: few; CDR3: CASSLEWGSRNSPLHF; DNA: TGTGCCAGCAGCTTAGAATGGGGGAGTAGGAATTCACCCCTCCACTTT
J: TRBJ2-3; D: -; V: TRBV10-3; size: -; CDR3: CAISGGVGTDTQYF; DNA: TGTGCCATCAGTGGTGGCGTTGGCACAGATACGCAGTATTTT
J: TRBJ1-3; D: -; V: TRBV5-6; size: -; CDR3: CASSLGGNTTYF; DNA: TGTGCCAGCAGCTTGGGCGGAAACACCACATATTTT
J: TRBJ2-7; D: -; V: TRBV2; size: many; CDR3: CASSPGRGAYEQYF; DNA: TGTGCCAGCAGCCCCGGCAGGGGGGCCTACGAGCAGTACTTC
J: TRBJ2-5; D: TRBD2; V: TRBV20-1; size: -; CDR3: CSARDPVGLAGKETQYF; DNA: TGCAGTGCTAGAGATCCGGTGGGGCTAGCGGGGAAAGAGACCCAGTACTTC
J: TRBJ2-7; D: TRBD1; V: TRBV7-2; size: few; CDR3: CASSPLGPLTGFNEQYF; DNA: TGTGCCAGCAGCCCCCTAGGCCCTTTGACAGGGTTCAACGAGCAGTACTTC
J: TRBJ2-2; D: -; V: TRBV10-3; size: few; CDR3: CAISGLTGGELFF; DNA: TGTGCCATCAGTGGATTGACAGGTGGGGAGCTGTTTTTT
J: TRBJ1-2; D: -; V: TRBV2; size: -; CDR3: CASTPKNYGYTF; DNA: TGTGCCAGCACCCCGAAAAACTATGGCTACACCTTC
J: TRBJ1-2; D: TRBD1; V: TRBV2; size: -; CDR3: CASSVRWDRGGGYTF; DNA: TGTGCCAGCAGTGTACGTTGGGACAGGGGGGGCGGCTACACCTTC
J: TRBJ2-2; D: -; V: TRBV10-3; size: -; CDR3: CASSTPSGGRGELFF; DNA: TGTGCCAGCAGTACCCCCTCCGGGGGCAGGGGGGAGCTGTTTTTT
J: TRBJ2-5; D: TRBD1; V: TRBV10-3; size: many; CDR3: CAISKGQGETQYF; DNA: TGTGCCATCAGTAAGGGACAGGGAGAGACCCAGTACTTC
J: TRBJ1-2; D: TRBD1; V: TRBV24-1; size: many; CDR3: CATSPRPGQGIRWGYGYTF; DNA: TGTGCCACCAGCCCAAGACCGGGACAGGGGATTCGTTGGGGCTATGGCTACACCTTC
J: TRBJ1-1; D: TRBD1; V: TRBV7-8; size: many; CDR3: CASSLGTGLGEAFF; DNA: TGTGCCAGCAGCCTCGGGACAGGCCTCGGGGAAGCTTTCTTT
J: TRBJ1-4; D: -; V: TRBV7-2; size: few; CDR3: CASSRSGQPNEKLFF; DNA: TGTGCCAGCAGCCGCTCCGGACAGCCTAATGAAAAACTGTTTTTT
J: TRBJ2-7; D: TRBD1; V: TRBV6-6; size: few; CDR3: CASRLVGDSYYEQYF; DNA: TGTGCCAGCAGACTTGTAGGGGACAGCTACTACGAGCAGTACTTC
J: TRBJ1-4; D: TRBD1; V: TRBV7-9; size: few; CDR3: CASSTQGAAREKLFF; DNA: TGTGCCAGCAGCACTCAGGGGGCGGCTCGTGAAAAACTGTTTTTT
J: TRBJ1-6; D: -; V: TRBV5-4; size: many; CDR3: CASSSEPGQHNSPLHF; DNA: TGTGCCAGCAGCTCCGAACCGGGCCAGCATAATTCACCCCTCCACTTT
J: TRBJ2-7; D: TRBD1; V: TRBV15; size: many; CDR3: CATSRRDRGAYEQYF; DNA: TGTGCCACCAGCAGAAGGGACAGGGGTGCCTACGAGCAGTACTTC
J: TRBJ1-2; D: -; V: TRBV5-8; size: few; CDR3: CASNEGNYGYTF; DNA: TGTGCCAGCAATGAGGGAAACTATGGCTACACCTTC
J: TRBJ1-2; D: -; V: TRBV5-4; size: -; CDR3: CASSSPPSGIYGYTF; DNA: TGTGCCAGCAGCTCCCCCCCGTCAGGGATTTATGGCTACACCTTC
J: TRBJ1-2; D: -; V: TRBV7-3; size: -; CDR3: CASSLKRASNYGYTF; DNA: TGTGCCAGCAGCTTAAAAAGGGCTTCAAACTATGGCTACACCTTC
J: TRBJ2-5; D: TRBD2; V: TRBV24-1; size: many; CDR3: CATSDHYMRGQETQYF; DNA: TGTGCCACCAGTGATCACTACATGCGGGGGCAAGAGACCCAGTACTTC
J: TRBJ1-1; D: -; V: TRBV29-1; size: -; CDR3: CSAAGGSDEASF; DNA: TGCAGCGCCGCTGGGGGGTCTGATGAAGCTTCCTTT
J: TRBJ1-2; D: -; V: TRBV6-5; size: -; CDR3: CASSYSFWDGGYTF; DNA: TGTGCCAGCAGTTACTCGTTCTGGGACGGAGGCTACACCTTC
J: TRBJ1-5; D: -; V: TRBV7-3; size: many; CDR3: CASSLGPGSQPQHF; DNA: TGTGCCAGCAGTCTCGGCCCAGGGAGCCAGCCCCAGCATTTT
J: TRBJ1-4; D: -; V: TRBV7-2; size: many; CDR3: CASSFSGWSEKLFF; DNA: TGTGCCAGCAGCTTCTCAGGGTGGAGTGAAAAACTGTTTTTT
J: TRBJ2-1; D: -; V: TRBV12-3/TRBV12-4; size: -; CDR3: CASKRGYNEQFF; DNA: TGTGCCAGCAAACGGGGTTACAATGAGCAGTTCTTC
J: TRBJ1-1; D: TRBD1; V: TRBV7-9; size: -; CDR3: CASSSAGGNTEAFF; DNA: TGTGCCAGCAGCTCTGCAGGGGGGAACACTGAAGCTTTCTTT
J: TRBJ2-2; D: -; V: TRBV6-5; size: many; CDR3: CASSRRARNTGELFF; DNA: TGTGCCAGCAGCCGACGCGCTAGAAACACCGGGGAGCTGTTTTTT
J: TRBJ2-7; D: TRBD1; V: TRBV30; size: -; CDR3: CAWNRGHSYEQYF; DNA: TGTGCCTGGAACAGGGGACACTCCTACGAGCAGTACTTC
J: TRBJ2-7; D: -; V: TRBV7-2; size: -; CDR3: CASSSQPFPTGEQYF; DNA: TGTGCCAGCAGCTCACAACCGTTCCCGACGGGCGAGCAGTACTTC
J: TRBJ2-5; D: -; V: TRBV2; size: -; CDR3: CASSARDPGGLLHHRETQYF; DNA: TGTGCCAGCAGTGCTAGAGATCCAGGGGGGTTACTTCACCATCGAGAGACCCAGTACTTC
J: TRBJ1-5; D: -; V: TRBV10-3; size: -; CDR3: CAISSQGHNQPQHF; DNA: TGTGCCATCAGTTCACAGGGACACAATCAGCCCCAGCATTTT
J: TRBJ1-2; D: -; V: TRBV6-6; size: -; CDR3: CASISTNYGYTF; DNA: TGTGCCAGCATATCAACTAACTATGGCTACACCTTC
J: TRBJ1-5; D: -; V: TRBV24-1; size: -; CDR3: CATSEAGPLNQPQHF; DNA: TGTGCCACCAGTGAGGCAGGGCCGCTCAATCAGCCCCAGCATTTT
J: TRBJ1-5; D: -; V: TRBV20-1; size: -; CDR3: CSVRQGGRNEPQHF; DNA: TGCAGTGTGAGACAAGGGGGGAGGAATGAGCCCCAGCATTTT
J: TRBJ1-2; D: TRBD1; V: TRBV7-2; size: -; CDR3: CAGSRIQGAGYGYTF; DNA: TGTGCCGGCAGCCGAATACAGGGGGCTGGCTATGGCTACACCTTC
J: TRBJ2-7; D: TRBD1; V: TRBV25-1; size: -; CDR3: CASSATGTGGSSYEQYF; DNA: TGTGCCAGCAGTGCTACCGGGACAGGGGGTTCCTCCTACGAGCAGTACTTC
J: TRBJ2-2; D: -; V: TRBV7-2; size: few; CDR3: CASSGAGQHTGELFF; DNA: TGTGCCAGCAGCGGGGCTGGACAGCACACCGGGGAGCTGTTTTTT
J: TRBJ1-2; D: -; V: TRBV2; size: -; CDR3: CASSYPLNGYTF; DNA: TGTGCCAGCAGTTATCCCCTTAATGGCTACACCTTC
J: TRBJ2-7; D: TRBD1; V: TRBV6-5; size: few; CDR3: CASRDPGQVTYEQYF; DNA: TGTGCCAGCAGGGATCCGGGACAGGTCACCTACGAGCAGTACTTC
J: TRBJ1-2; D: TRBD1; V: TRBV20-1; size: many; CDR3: CSAPETGWNYGYTF; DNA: TGCAGTGCCCCCGAGACAGGGTGGAACTATGGCTACACCTTC
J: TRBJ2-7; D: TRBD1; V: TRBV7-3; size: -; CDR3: CASSSFQGQITTPISYEQYF; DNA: TGTGCCAGCAGTTCCTTCCAGGGACAGATAACTACCCCGATCTCCTACGAGCAGTACTTC
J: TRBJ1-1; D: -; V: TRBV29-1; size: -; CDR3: CSAKAGATEAFF; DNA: TGCAGCGCGAAGGCAGGGGCCACTGAAGCTTTCTTT
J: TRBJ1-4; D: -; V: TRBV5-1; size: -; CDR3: CASSSRRPNEKLFF; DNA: TGCGCCAGCAGTTCTCGTAGGCCTAATGAAAAACTGTTTTTT
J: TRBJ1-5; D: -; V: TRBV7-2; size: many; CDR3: CASSSSSIQPQHF; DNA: TGTGCCAGCAGCTCATCATCTATTCAGCCCCAGCATTTT
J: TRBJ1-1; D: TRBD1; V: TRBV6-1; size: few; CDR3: CASKQGVIETEAFF; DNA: TGTGCCAGCAAGCAGGGGGTGATTGAAACTGAAGCTTTCTTT